The rows below give T cell receptor beta chains drawn from one sample of a study of T-cell memory formation after mild COVID-19. In TCRdb, the 5' RACE reads were re-called with MiXCR into one record per CDR3 protein. The sample lists about 340,000 distinct CDR3 sequences, 15% to 20% occurring once. Source material: PBMCs or a T cell subset sorted from them (not recorded which). All receptors derive from a man in his late teens or twenties who had mild COVID-19 (a few samples of this study predate the infection). Cell type and time point are not known. Each CDR3 is given with its conserved first and last residue. D genes are given only for firm matches. Clone size is shown for a subset of rows, as once, few, many or a class of expanded clone.

TRBD1	-	TRBV6-6	TRBJ1-1	TGTGCCAGCAGTTACCCCGACAGGGACACTGAAGCTTTCTTT	CASSYPDRDTEAFF
-	-	TRBV7-9	TRBJ2-1	TGTGCCAGTACGACGGCGGGGGCTAATGAGCAGTTCTTC	CASTTAGANEQFF
-	few	TRBV6-6	TRBJ1-2	TGTGCCAGCAGCCGAGAGGCCTATGGCTACACCTTC	CASSREAYGYTF
-	few	TRBV20-1	TRBJ2-7	TGCAGTGCTAGATCCCCGCAGAACGAGCAGTACTTC	CSARSPQNEQYF
-	few	TRBV19	TRBJ1-2	TGTGCCAGTAGTACCCCTGGGGATACTAACTATGGCTACACCTTC	CASSTPGDTNYGYTF
-	-	TRBV19	TRBJ1-1	TGTGCCAGCGCGACGACGGGGACTGAAGCTTTCTTT	CASATTGTEAFF
-	-	TRBV15	TRBJ1-1	TGTGCCACCAGCAGGATAATTAACACTGAAGCTTTCTTT	CATSRIINTEAFF
-	-	TRBV9	TRBJ1-2	TGTGCCAGCAGCGCCCGGGACTCCCTTTATGGCTACACCTTC	CASSARDSLYGYTF
-	many	TRBV5-6	TRBJ2-3	TGTGCCAGCAGCTTCGAAGCGAGGGGTGGCACAGATACGCAGTATTTT	CASSFEARGGTDTQYF
-	many	TRBV4-3	TRBJ2-2	TGCGCCAGCAGCCAAGATACGGGGCGCACCGGGGAGCTGTTTTTT	CASSQDTGRTGELFF
-	few	TRBV12-3/TRBV12-4	TRBJ2-2	TGTGCCAGCAGTTTAGCGCAAAAGAGCGTCGAGCTGTTTTTT	CASSLAQKSVELFF
-	-	TRBV19	TRBJ1-1	TGTGCCAGTAGTTCGGCGGAAGGTACTGAAGCTTTCTTT	CASSSAEGTEAFF
-	many	TRBV29-1	TRBJ2-1	TGCAGCGTTGCCTGGGCGGAGCAGTTCTTC	CSVAWAEQFF
-	-	TRBV5-4	TRBJ2-3	TGTGCCAGCAGCCTGTGGGGGGTCTACACAGATACGCAGTATTTT	CASSLWGVYTDTQYF
-	once	TRBV14	TRBJ2-2	TGTGCCAGCAGTTGGGGGGCCTCGAACACCGGGGAGCTGTTTTTT	CASSWGASNTGELFF
-	few	TRBV6-2/TRBV6-3	TRBJ2-3	TGTGCCAGCAGTTACACGTCCGGGAAGCCCCACACAGATACGCAGTATTTT	CASSYTSGKPHTDTQYF
TRBD2	few	TRBV20-1	TRBJ2-5	TGCAGTGCTAGAGGGACTAGCTTACAAGAGACCCAGTACTTC	CSARGTSLQETQYF
-	many	TRBV6-4	TRBJ2-3	TGTGCCAGCAGTGACGGGCCCACAGATACGCAGTATTTT	CASSDGPTDTQYF
TRBD1	few	TRBV30	TRBJ1-2	TGTGCCTGGAGTGGGACAGGGACTTATGGCTACACCTTC	CAWSGTGTYGYTF
-	-	TRBV5-1	TRBJ1-2	TGCGCCAGCAGCTTGGATGGTGTCGGTGCAGGGTTCCATGGCTACACCTTC	CASSLDGVGAGFHGYTF
-	few	TRBV5-1	TRBJ2-3	TGCGCCCTTAATTTTCCGACAGACGACACAGATACGCAGTATTTT	CALNFPTDDTDTQYF
-	-	TRBV18	TRBJ1-5	TGTGCCAGCTCACCAGCAGGGAACCATCAGCCCCAGCATTTT	CASSPAGNHQPQHF
-	-	TRBV5-6	TRBJ1-1	TGTGCCAGCAGCTTGGTCGGCAGGGAAAGGGGAAACCCTGAAGCTTTCTTT	CASSLVGRERGNPEAFF
-	-	TRBV3-1	TRBJ1-1	TGTGCCAGCAGCCCGTACAGGGTCACTGAAGCTTTCTTT	CASSPYRVTEAFF
-	-	TRBV7-2	TRBJ2-7	TGTGCCAGCAGCGGTCCTAGCTCCTACGAGCAGTACTTC	CASSGPSSYEQYF
-	-	TRBV18	TRBJ1-4	TGTGCCAGCTCCCGGGACGGTTTGAATGAAAAACTGTTTTTT	CASSRDGLNEKLFF
-	many	TRBV20-1	TRBJ1-6	TGCAGTGCTAGAGATCCAAGACACAGGACCTATAATTCACCCCTCCACTTT	CSARDPRHRTYNSPLHF
TRBD2	few	TRBV7-8	TRBJ2-5	TGTGCCAGCAGCTTAGAAAGATCTAGCGGGGGCCAAGAGACCCAGTACTTC	CASSLERSSGGQETQYF
-	few	TRBV12-3/TRBV12-4	TRBJ2-5	TGTGCCAGCAGTTCTCAACCCGCGGGTTCACCCCGAGGGACCCAGTACTTC	CASSSQPAGSPRGTQYF
-	many	TRBV24-1	TRBJ2-5	TGTGCCACCAGTGAATCGGGGGTTGAGACCCAGTACTTC	CATSESGVETQYF
-	-	TRBV5-5	TRBJ2-7	TGTGCCAGCAGCTCAGAGACCGACCTCGACGAGCAGTACTTC	CASSSETDLDEQYF
-	few	TRBV13	TRBJ2-5	TGTGCCAGCAGCGAAGACGGAGACCAAGAGACCCAGTACTTC	CASSEDGDQETQYF
-	few	TRBV5-6	TRBJ2-7	TGTGCCAGCAGCCGGGGATCCGCGACCTACGAGCAGTACTTC	CASSRGSATYEQYF
-	many	TRBV7-9	TRBJ1-1	TGTGCCAGCAGCTTACCTGGGCTGGGCATGAACACTGAAGCTTTCTTT	CASSLPGLGMNTEAFF
-	once	TRBV2	TRBJ1-5	TGTGCCAGCACCAGCAGCAATCAGCCCCAGCATTTT	CASTSSNQPQHF
-	-	TRBV3-1	TRBJ2-2	TGTGCCAGCAGCCTGAACAGGGACGGGGAGCTGTTTTTT	CASSLNRDGELFF
-	few	TRBV7-2	TRBJ2-7	TGTGCCAGCAGCCACACCCCTGACTACGAGCAGTACTTC	CASSHTPDYEQYF
-	few	TRBV25-1	TRBJ1-2	TGTGCCAGCAGTAAGGATTTCTATGGCTACACCTTC	CASSKDFYGYTF
-	-	TRBV25-1	TRBJ2-1	TGTGCCAGCAGTGACATCAGCGACACCTACTCCTACAATGAGCAGTTCTTC	CASSDISDTYSYNEQFF
-	-	TRBV6-5	TRBJ1-5	TGTGCCAGCAGTTCCGGGGCGCATCAGCCCCAGCATTTT	CASSSGAHQPQHF
-	-	TRBV12-3/TRBV12-4	TRBJ1-1	TGTGCCAGCAGCAACGGCGGCACTGAAGCTTTCTTT	CASSNGGTEAFF
-	-	TRBV15	TRBJ2-3	TGTGCCACCAGCAGAGATAATGTTGCCGATACGCAGTATTTT	CATSRDNVADTQYF
-	many	TRBV5-1	TRBJ2-7	TGCGCCAGCACACCTAGTCCCATAGGGCACTACGAGCAGTACTTC	CASTPSPIGHYEQYF
-	-	TRBV6-2/TRBV6-3	TRBJ2-4	TGTGCCAGCAGTTCCGCAGGTGCGATGGCCAAAAACATTCAGTACTTC	CASSSAGAMAKNIQYF
-	-	TRBV29-1	TRBJ1-5	TGCAGCGCCTCGGACGGGATCTTGGGCAATCAGCCCCAGCATTTT	CSASDGILGNQPQHF
TRBD1	-	TRBV4-3	TRBJ2-2	TGCGCCAGCAGCCGCCGGGACAGCACCGGGGAGCTGTTTTTT	CASSRRDSTGELFF
-	-	TRBV29-1	TRBJ1-2	TGCAGCGTTGGGGACGTATCTAACTATGGCTACACCTTC	CSVGDVSNYGYTF